This T cell receptor beta chain was recovered during a study of blood T cell repertoires in COVID-19. As for the study in general: The United States, Italy and Spain supplied acute and convalescent COVID-19 samples.

This CDR3 spans 15 amino acids. The trim removed 11 bases at V and 2 bases at J, leaving 12 bases unmatched. Germline CDR1 is MDHEN and CDR2 is SYDVKM. It was during active infection that Seattle patients were enrolled and then longitudinally followed. In the original analysis: Amplification with reference gene primers provided the estimates of nucleated cell counts. Profiling relied on immunoSEQ multiplex PCR, and the TCRdb table lists in-frame clones only, not all of them. That table supplies the V and J calls and clone size; D and trimming were determined from the DNA. Seen here are 330,000 or so clones, approximately 90% observed once, and the top ten hold just under 4%.

The source of this sequence is a woman aged 55 to 70 with COVID-19, enrolled during active disease. The sequencing sample was made of peripheral blood. This chain joins TRBV28 and TRBJ1-3; 7 bases fit TRBD1. CDR3 DNA sequence: TGTGCCCTCAGGGGGGCAGGAGGTACTGGAAACACCATATATTTT. Amino acids: CALRGAGGTGNTIYF.